This TCR beta chain was identified in a study of blood T cell repertoires in COVID-19 (dated by TCRdb to 2020 to 2021). Notes on the research overall: Samples covering the acute and convalescent phases of COVID-19 were provided by collaborators in the United States, Italy and Spain. The material from the prospective study consisted of cDNA or gDNA derived from T cells, B-cell-depleted T cells, or PBMCs. Deeply sampled blood TCRbeta repertoires from subjects exposed to, actively infected with, or recovered from COVID-19 were included in the dataset. The repertoires were made available in a free public database intended to serve as a resource for research on the immune response to SARS-CoV-2. Samples came from the ongoing ImmuneRACE study (first 160 participants) plus 1,254 subjects from 6 global collaborators. The sample metadata nearly always contained a de-identified subject ID, COVID-19 status, age in years and sex. Where HLA class I and class II types were available, the types were taken from metadata supplied by the sample provider, not from assay-based typing.

Comments on this clone: No cognate antigen has been identified for it. No base quality values were provided; no much bigger clone lies one nucleotide off.

What the authors observed across the whole study: How much clinical and demographic metadata was included differed by source and by participant, and the metadata was provided uncurated.

Participants in the prospective study were enrolled through a virtual design, were aged about 18 to 90 years, and lived in 24 United States geographic areas. To assign participants to cohorts, the prospective study relied on clinical history that participants themselves reported in a screening survey and a study questionnaire. Mobile phlebotomists in the prospective study collected whole blood, serum and a nasopharyngeal or oropharyngeal swab from every participant. Over an approximately 2-month period, participants in the prospective study had the option of providing additional blood draws and questionnaires. Before DNA extraction, prospective study blood samples were shipped either frozen or at room temperature. The immunoSEQ Assay, a bias-controlled multiplex PCR, was used to amplify TCRbeta CDR3 regions from genomic DNA. The authors' pipeline ran thus. Within the assay, amplification of reference gene primers was used to estimate how many nucleated cells each sample contained. Sequence reads were collapsed and filtered to measure the absolute abundance of every unique TCRbeta CDR3 rearrangement. Productive Simpson clonality was computed per sample as the square root of Simpson's diversity index over productive rearrangements. TCRdb limited this immuneACCESS table to in-frame rearrangements with V and J called. A share of clones is missing; checked studies link under half to unresolved V genes, and the rest is unexplained. That table furnishes V, J and clone size, whereas the DNA furnished D and trimming. Counted in this sample were fewer than 350,000 clones; just over 90% of them appeared once. The ten most abundant clones make up 2.3% of the sample.

Source material: PBMCs or T cells enriched from blood (not recorded which). This TCR derives from a woman between 35 and 50 years old with acute COVID-19.

The CDR3 here reads CASSHRDTQYF. The sequenced DNA is TGTGCCAGCAGCCACAGGGATACGCAGTATTTT. The V and J segments used are TRBV3-1 (or the pseudogene TRBV3-2) and TRBJ2-3; the D gene is not confidently resolved. CDR1 is given as LGHDT and CDR2 as YNNKEL, both from the germline V gene (reference sequence). V is clipped by 3 bases and J by 6 bases, and the sequence between their germline boundaries is 4 bases long. Measured from the cysteine to the phenylalanine, the CDR3 is 11 residues long. Of all the DNA, just the CDR3 is kept, 33 bases in frame from base 1.